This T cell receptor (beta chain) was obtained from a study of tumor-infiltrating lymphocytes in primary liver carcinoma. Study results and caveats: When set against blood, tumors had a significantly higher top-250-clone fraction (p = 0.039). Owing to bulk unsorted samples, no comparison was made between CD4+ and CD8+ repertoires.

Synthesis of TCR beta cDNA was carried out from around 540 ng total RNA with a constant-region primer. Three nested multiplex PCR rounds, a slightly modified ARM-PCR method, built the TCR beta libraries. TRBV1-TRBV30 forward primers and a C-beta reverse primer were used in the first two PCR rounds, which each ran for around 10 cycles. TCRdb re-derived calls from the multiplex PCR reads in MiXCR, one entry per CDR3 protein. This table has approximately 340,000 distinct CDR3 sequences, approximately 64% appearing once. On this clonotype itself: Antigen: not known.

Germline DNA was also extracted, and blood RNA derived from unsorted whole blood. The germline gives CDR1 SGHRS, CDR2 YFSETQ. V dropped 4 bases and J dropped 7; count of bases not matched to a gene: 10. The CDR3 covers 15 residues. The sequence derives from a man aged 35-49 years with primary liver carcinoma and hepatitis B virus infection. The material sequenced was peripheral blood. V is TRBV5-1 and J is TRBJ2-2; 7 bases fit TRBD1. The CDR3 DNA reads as TGCGCCAGCAGCCCAGAGAACAGGGGTCACGGGGAGCTGTTTTTT. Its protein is CASSPENRGHGELFF.